One T cell receptor (beta chain) is described in this entry. Produced via immunoSEQ multiplex PCR; TCRdb's table is partial and in-frame only. The sample yields 150,000 to 180,000 clones, 94% seen once. The sample originates from a study of control samples from healthy donors and cancer patients. The CDR3 totals 16 residues. Per the germline V gene, CDR1 is MNHEY and CDR2 is SMNVEV (reference sequence). The ends were cut back, 0 bases at V and 10 bases at J, with 16 bases in the middle. The sequenced sample consisted of blood. The receptor's source is a man aged 40-49 years in good health. V is TRBV27 and J is TRBJ1-6; tentative D call: TRBD1 (5 bases). For the CDR3, the DNA is TGTGCCAGCAGTTTATCGGGGGGGGGACGTGGATCACCCCTCCACTTT. Amino acid sequence: CASSLSGGGRGSPLHF.